The 19 T cell receptor beta chains given below trace back to one sample, sequenced in a study of T cell responses to AZD1222 COVID-19 vaccine (dated by TCRdb to the early 2020s). Per the publication, the time point label means: about 28 days (+/-7) after the second vaccine dose. What the treatment or condition label conveys for this sample: meningococcal conjugate vaccine given as trial control. Libraries were constructed by the immunoSEQ multiplex PCR assay. Imported from immuneACCESS, the table was reduced by TCRdb to in-frame sequences with V and J called. These copies leave out some clones; in studies compared against another copy, an unresolved V gene accounts for under half, and the cause of the remainder is not known. The sample table shows 150,000 to 200,000 clones, and about 90% are seen once. The ten largest clones represent roughly 4% of the sample. The sample here was peripheral blood, taken 28 days after the second dose of the MenACWY control vaccine. These TCRs come from an adult who received the MenACWY meningococcal vaccine as a control.

The chain joins TRBV28 to TRBJ2-2; D gene unclear. V was clipped by 6 bases and J by 7 bases, with 9 bases between them. The CDR3 runs 12 residues. Germline CDR1 reads MDHEN; CDR2 reads SYDVKM. CDR3: CASSPVYGELFF. The DNA of the CDR3 is TGTGCCAGCAGCCCCGTGTACGGGGAGCTGTTTTTT.

The chain joins TRBV6-2 or TRBV6-3 to TRBJ2-2, with D possibly being TRBD2 (6 bases). Trimming left V 3 bases short and J 4 bases short, with 12 bases between. The CDR3 is 15 amino acids. Per the germline V gene, CDR1 is MNHEY and CDR2 is SVGEGT. Here the CDR3 reads CASSYASVSTGELFF. For the CDR3, the DNA is TGTGCCAGCAGTTATGCTAGCGTTTCCACCGGGGAGCTGTTTTTT.

V usage is TRBV11-3 and J usage is TRBJ2-6; perhaps D is TRBD1 or TRBD2 (5 bases each). This CDR3 spans 17 amino acids. CDR1 and CDR2 (germline): SGHNT, YENEEA. V shed 7 bases and J shed 0 bases, with 16 bases lying between them. CDR3 residues: CASIAGTPSSGANVLTF. The CDR3 nucleotides read TGTGCCAGCATAGCAGGGACCCCTAGCTCTGGGGCCAACGTCCTGACTTTC.

This chain uses TRBV9 with TRBJ1-6; weak D call: TRBD1 (5 bases). The CDR3 runs to 15 residues. The V gene's germline CDR1 is SGDLS and CDR2 YYNGEE. V was shortened by 4 bases and J by 7 bases, with 15 bases between the two germline ends. CDR3 sequence reads: CASSLAGTVNSPLHF. Here the CDR3 DNA reads TGTGCCAGCAGCCTTGCCGGGACGGTGAATTCACCCCTCCACTTT.

The chain links TRBV19 to TRBJ1-3, with D hard to call. There are 14 residues in the CDR3. CDR1 LNHDA and CDR2 SQIVND come from the germline V gene (reference sequence). Trimming removed 5 bases at V and 4 bases at J, with 12 bases between. CDR3 region: CASSVSATGNTIYF. CDR3 DNA: TGTGCCAGTAGTGTTTCGGCAACGGGAAACACCATATATTTT.

This rearrangement joins TRBV14 to TRBJ1-2, with unresolved D. Deletions cut 1 base from V and 6 bases from J, with 9 bases between. Germline assignment: CDR1 SGHDN and CDR2 FVKESK. The CDR3 extends over 13 amino acids. The CDR3 reads CASSQVAGDGYTF. Here the CDR3 DNA reads TGTGCCAGCAGCCAAGTAGCCGGGGATGGCTACACCTTC.

The chain combines TRBV7-3 with TRBJ1-2; the D is unclear. The CDR3 is made up of 13 amino acids. The germline CDR1 and CDR2 sequences are SGHTA and FQGTGA. The V end lost 11 bases, the J end lost 0 bases, and 13 bases lay between the germline ends. The CDR3 bases are TGTGCCGTCCGAGAGGCGTCTAACTATGGCTACACCTTC. This gives the protein CAVREASNYGYTF.

This clone was counted between two and nine times. This chain joins TRBV12-3 or TRBV12-4 and TRBJ1-5; TRBD1 is a possible D gene (5 bases). The CDR3 runs 13 residues. V gave up 7 bases and J gave up 2 bases, with 9 bases separating them. The DNA for the CDR3 is TGTGCCAGCAACTCGGGGGGCAATCAGCCCCAGCATTTT. Its translation: CASNSGGNQPQHF.

As to this clone: This CDR3 is also generated by other DNA sequences in the sample. The chain recombines TRBV3-1 (or the pseudogene TRBV3-2) with TRBJ1-5, with D possibly TRBD1 on 5 matching bases. Trimming cost V 1 base and J 7 bases, with 8 bases left between them. There are 13 residues in the CDR3. The germline V gene encodes CDR1 LGHDT and CDR2 YNNKEL (reference sequence). Written as DNA, the CDR3 is TGTGCCAGCAGCCAAGGCCGGGGGCAGCCCCAGCATTTT. It translates to CASSQGRGQPQHF.

This chain joins TRBV21-1 and TRBJ1-5; the table's D call, TRBD1, has no DNA check behind it. TRBV21-1 is a known pseudogene. The CDR3 has 13 amino acids. This CDR3 reads CASSKVGRPPQHF. In nucleotides, the CDR3 is TGTGCCAGCAGCAAAGTAGGCAGGCCGCCCCAGCATTTT.

V gene TRBV5-4 combines with J gene TRBJ2-7; TRBD2 agrees at 14 bases. The germline gives CDR1 SGHNT, CDR2 YYREEE (reference sequence). This CDR3 is built from 16 residues. V was clipped by 7 bases and J by 3 bases; unmatched bases: 9. In DNA, the CDR3 is TGTGCCAGCCGCCCCGGGACTAGCGGGAGTGGCTACGAGCAGTACTTC. This gives the protein CASRPGTSGSGYEQYF.

The gene calls are TRBV5-4 and TRBJ1-2, with TRBD1 matching over 7 bases. The CDR3 extends over 14 amino acids. The V and J ends lost 2 bases and 6 bases, in that order; junction bases with no gene match: 7. Germline V CDR1 and CDR2: SGHNT, YYREEE (reference sequence). The CDR3 sequence is CASSFGEGGNGYTF. The CDR3 DNA is TGTGCCAGCAGCTTCGGAGAAGGGGGCAATGGCTACACCTTC. Filled out from reference TRBV5-4 and TRBJ1-2, the complete variable domain reads ETGVTQSPTHLIKTRGQQVTLRCSSQSGHNTVSWYQQALGQGPQFIFQYYREEENGRGNFPPRFSGLQFPNYSSELNVNALELDDSALYLCASSFGEGGNGYTFGSGTRLTVV.

The sample holds a few counts of this clone. V gene TRBV27 combines with J gene TRBJ2-1, with D uncertain. Per germline, CDR1 MNHEY and CDR2 SMNVEV (reference sequence). This CDR3 has 14 residues. Trimming took 5 bases from V and 4 from J, leaving 12 bases between them. The CDR3 region is CASSPSPRYNEQFF. The CDR3 region has the DNA TGTGCCAGCAGTCCCTCCCCGCGATACAATGAGCAGTTCTTC.

The genes are TRBV6-1 and TRBJ2-7; D ambiguous. The CDR3 is 15 residues long. Trimming removed 5 bases from V and 1 base from J, with 15 bases in between. Germline-derived CDR1 and CDR2 are MNHNS and SASEGT. The CDR3 region is CASSQVMDGSYEQYF. The DNA of the CDR3 is TGTGCCAGCAGTCAGGTTATGGATGGGTCCTACGAGCAGTACTTC.

J is TRBJ2-7 and V is TRBV5-6; possibly TRBD2 for D (5 bases). Trimming cost V 0 bases and J 0 bases, with 10 bases left between them. CDR1 is SGHDT and CDR2 is YYEEEE in the germline V gene. CDR3 size: 15 residues. The CDR3 sequence: CASSLAGVSSYEQYF. In nucleotides, the CDR3 is TGTGCCAGCAGCTTGGCCGGGGTCAGCTCCTACGAGCAGTACTTC.

The chain couples TRBV6-2 or TRBV6-3 to TRBJ2-2, with 8 positions matching TRBD1. V trimming: 6 bases; J trimming: 6 bases; junction bases outside the gene matches: 12. Germline V CDR1 and CDR2: MNHEY, SVGEGT. This CDR3 spans 16 amino acids. The CDR3 DNA sequence: TGTGCCAGCAGCCCCGGGACAGGAATGGACGCCGGGGAGCTGTTTTTT. This encodes CASSPGTGMDAGELFF.

The J gene is TRBJ2-3, the V gene TRBV9; weak D call: TRBD2 (5 bases). The CDR3 contains 17 residues. From germline, CDR1 is SGDLS and CDR2 YYNGEE. The ends were cut back, 3 bases at V and 0 bases at J, with 17 bases in the middle. CDR3 DNA: TGTGCCAGCAGCGCCCCCGAGGGAGCGCTCAGCACAGATACGCAGTATTTT. Translating it yields CASSAPEGALSTDTQYF.

The gene calls are TRBV4-2 and TRBJ2-1; D is possibly TRBD2 (5 bases). CDR1 is LGHNA, CDR2 YNFKEQ, per germline. This CDR3 comprises 15 residues. Trimming cost V 1 base and J 6 bases, with 13 bases left between them. The CDR3: CASSQASVAGNEQFF. The CDR3 DNA sequence: TGTGCCAGCAGCCAAGCCTCCGTTGCGGGCAATGAGCAGTTCTTC.

The chain is built from TRBV19 and TRBJ1-1; D gene ambiguous. This CDR3 spans 16 amino acids. With 0 bases removed from V and 1 base from J, the gap between germline ends came to 12 bases. Per germline, CDR1 LNHDA and CDR2 SQIVND (reference sequence). The CDR3 spells CASSIDAHTQNTEAFF. In DNA, the CDR3 is TGTGCCAGTAGTATAGACGCTCATACCCAGAACACTGAAGCTTTCTTT.